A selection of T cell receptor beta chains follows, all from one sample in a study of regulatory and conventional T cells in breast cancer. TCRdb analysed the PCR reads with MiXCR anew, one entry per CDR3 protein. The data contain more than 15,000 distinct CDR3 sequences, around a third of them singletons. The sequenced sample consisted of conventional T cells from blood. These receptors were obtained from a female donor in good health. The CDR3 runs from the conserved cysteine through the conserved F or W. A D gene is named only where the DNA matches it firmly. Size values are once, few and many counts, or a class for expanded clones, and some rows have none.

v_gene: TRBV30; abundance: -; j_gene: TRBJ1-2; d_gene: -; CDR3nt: TGTGCCTGGAACAGGGAAGGGGGTAATGGCTACACCTTC; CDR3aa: CAWNREGGNGYTF
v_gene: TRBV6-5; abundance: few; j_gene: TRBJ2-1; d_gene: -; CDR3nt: TGTGCCAGCAGTTCCCGACAGGCCGGGACAAATGAGCAGTTCTTC; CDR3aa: CASSSRQAGTNEQFF
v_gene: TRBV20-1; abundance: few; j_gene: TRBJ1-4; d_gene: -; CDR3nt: TGCAGCGCTTTGGTAGGGGCGAGTGAAAAACTGTTTTTT; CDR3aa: CSALVGASEKLFF
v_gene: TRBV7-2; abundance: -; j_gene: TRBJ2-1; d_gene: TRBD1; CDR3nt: TGTGCCAGCAGCTTAGCAGGGGGCCATTACAATGAGCAGTTCTTC; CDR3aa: CASSLAGGHYNEQFF
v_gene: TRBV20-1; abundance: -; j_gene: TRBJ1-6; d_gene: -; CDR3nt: TGCAGTGTTCAGGGGCCCGGAGAGTTTGGTTCACCCCTCCACTTT; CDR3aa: CSVQGPGEFGSPLHF
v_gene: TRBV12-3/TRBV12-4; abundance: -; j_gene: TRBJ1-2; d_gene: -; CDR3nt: TGTGCCAGCAGTGAGACAGACTATGGCTACACCTTC; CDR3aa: CASSETDYGYTF
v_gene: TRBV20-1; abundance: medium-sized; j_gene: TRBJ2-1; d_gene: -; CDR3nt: TGCAGTGCTAGAGACAGGGCCACCTACAATGAGCAGTTCTTC; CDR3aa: CSARDRATYNEQFF
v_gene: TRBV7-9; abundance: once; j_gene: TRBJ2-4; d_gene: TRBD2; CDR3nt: TGTGCCGGCAGCTTGGTGGGAGGGGCCAAAAACATTCAGTACTTC; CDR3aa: CAGSLVGGAKNIQYF
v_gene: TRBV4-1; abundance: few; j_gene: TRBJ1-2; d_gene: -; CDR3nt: TGCGCCAGCAGCCAACACTGGGACGGAGCTAACTATGGCTACACCTTC; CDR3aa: CASSQHWDGANYGYTF
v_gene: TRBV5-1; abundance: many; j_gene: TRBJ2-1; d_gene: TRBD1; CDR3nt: TGCGCCAGCAGCTTGGCCGGACAGGCCTCTAATAAGCAGTTCTTC; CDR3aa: CASSLAGQASNKQFF
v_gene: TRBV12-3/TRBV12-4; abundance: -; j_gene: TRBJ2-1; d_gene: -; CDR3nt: TGTGCCAGCAGTTTCGCCGGTAAGAGCTCCTACAATGAGCAGTTCTTC; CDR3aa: CASSFAGKSSYNEQFF
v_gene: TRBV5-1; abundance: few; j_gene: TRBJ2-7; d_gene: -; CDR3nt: TGCGCCAGCAGCTTAAACGGGCCCTTTAACGAGCAGTACTTC; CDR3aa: CASSLNGPFNEQYF
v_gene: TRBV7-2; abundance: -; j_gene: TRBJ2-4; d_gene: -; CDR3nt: TGTGCCAGCAGCTCCAGTCGTCTAGCCAAAAACATTCAGTACTTC; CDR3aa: CASSSSRLAKNIQYF
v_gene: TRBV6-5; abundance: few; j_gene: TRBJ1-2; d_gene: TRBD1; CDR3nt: TGTGCCAGCAGACAGGGGTATGGCTACACCTTC; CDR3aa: CASRQGYGYTF
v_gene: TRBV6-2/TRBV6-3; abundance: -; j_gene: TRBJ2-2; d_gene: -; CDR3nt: TGTGCCAGCAGTTACTTACGACGCGACACCGGGGGGCTGTTTTTT; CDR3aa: CASSYLRRDTGGLFF
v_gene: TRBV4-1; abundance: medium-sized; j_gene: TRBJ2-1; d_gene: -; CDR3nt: TGCGCCAGCAGCCAAGGCCGGGCGAGCTCCTACAATGAGCAGTTCTTC; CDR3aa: CASSQGRASSYNEQFF
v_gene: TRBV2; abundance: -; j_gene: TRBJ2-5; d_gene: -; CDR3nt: TGTGCCAGCAGTGAAGAGGGGACCCAGTACTTC; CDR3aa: CASSEEGTQYF
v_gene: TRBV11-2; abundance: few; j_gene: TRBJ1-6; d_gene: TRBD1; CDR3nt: TGTGCCAGCAGCCAGGGGACAGGAAATTCACCCCTCCACTTT; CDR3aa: CASSQGTGNSPLHF
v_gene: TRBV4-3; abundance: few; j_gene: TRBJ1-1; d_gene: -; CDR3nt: TGCGCCAGCAGCCAGGTGTTGAACACTGAAGCTTTCTTT; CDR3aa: CASSQVLNTEAFF
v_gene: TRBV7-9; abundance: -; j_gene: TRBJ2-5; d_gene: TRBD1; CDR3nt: TGTGCCAGCAGCTCCATACAGGGGCACCAAGAGACCCAGTACTTC; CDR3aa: CASSSIQGHQETQYF
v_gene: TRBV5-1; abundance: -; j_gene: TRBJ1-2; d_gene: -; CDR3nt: TGCGCCAGCACCCTGGATTGGTCTCCGACAGGACGAAACTATGGCTACACCTTC; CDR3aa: CASTLDWSPTGRNYGYTF
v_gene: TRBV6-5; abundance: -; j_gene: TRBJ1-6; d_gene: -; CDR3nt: TGTGCCAGCAGTCCCAGGCCTAAGGGCCGGAATTCACCCCTCCACTTT; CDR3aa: CASSPRPKGRNSPLHF
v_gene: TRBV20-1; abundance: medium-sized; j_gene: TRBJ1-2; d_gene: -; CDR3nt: TGCAGTGCTAGTAGGGCCGCAGGGATTAGGCCTAACTATGGCTACACCTTC; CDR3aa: CSASRAAGIRPNYGYTF
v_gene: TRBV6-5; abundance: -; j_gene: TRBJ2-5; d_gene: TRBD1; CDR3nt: TGTGCCAGCAGTTATCAGGGGGCGTTGGAGACCCAGTACTTC; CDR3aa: CASSYQGALETQYF
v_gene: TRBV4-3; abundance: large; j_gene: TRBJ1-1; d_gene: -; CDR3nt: TGCGCCAGCAGCCAAGGACTGAGGAACACTGAAGCTTTCTTT; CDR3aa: CASSQGLRNTEAFF
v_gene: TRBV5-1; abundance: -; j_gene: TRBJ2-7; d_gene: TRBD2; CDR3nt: TGCGCCAGCAGCTTGGGGGGGACTAGCGGGAGTCCCTCGGGCGAGCAGTACTTC; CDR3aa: CASSLGGTSGSPSGEQYF
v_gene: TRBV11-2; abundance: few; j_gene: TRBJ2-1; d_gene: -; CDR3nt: TGTGCCAGCAGCTTAGATCCTCCCGGGAACAAGTTCTTC; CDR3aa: CASSLDPPGNKFF
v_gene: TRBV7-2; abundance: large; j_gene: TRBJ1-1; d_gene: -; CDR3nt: TGTGCCAGCAGCTTAGAGGGAGGTTTGAACACTGAAGCTTTCTTT; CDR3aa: CASSLEGGLNTEAFF
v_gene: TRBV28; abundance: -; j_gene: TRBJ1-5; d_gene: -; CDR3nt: TGTGCCAGCAGTATCCGGGCGACAAATCAGCCCCAGCATTTT; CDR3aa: CASSIRATNQPQHF
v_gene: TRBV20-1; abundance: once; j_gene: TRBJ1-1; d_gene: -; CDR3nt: TGCAGTGCTGGTCCAGAGAGCATGAACACTGAAGCTTTCTTT; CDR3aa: CSAGPESMNTEAFF
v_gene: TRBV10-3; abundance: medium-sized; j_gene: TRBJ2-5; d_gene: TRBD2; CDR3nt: TGTGCCATCAGTGAGTCGGTTAGCGGGGGAGGAGAGACCCAGTACTTC; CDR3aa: CAISESVSGGGETQYF
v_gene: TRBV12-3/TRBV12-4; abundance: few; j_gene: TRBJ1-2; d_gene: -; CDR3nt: TGTGCCAGCAGTTTTCGGACCCTATATGGCTACACCTTC; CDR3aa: CASSFRTLYGYTF
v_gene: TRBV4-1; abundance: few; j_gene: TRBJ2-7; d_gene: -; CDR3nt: TGCGCCAGCAGCCAAGATCTTGGATCTGGCGGCAGGGTGTACTCCTACGAGCAGTACTTC; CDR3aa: CASSQDLGSGGRVYSYEQYF
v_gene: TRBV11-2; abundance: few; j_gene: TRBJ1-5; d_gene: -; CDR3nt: TGTGCCAGCAGCTTAGGAGAATATCAGCCCCAGCATTTT; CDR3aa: CASSLGEYQPQHF
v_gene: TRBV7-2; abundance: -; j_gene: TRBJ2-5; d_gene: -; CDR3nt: TGTGCCAGCAGCTTTGCTGGGGGAGAGACCCAGTACTTC; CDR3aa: CASSFAGGETQYF
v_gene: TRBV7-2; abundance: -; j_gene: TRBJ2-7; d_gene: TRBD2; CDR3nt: TGTGCCAGCAGCCAGGGACTAGCGGGAGGGGTATTATACAATGAGCAGTACTTC; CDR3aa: CASSQGLAGGVLYNEQYF
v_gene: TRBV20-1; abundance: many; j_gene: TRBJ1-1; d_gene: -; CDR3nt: TGCAGTGCTAGATCGGGGGCGGGGAACACTGAAGCTTTCTTT; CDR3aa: CSARSGAGNTEAFF
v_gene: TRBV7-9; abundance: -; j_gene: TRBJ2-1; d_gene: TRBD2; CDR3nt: TGTGCCAGCAGCTTAGAACTAGCGGGGAACAATGAGCAGTTCTTC; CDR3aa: CASSLELAGNNEQFF
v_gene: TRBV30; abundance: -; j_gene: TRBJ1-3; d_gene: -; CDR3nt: TGTGCCTGGAGTGACTGGACCTCTGGAAACACCATATATTTT; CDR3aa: CAWSDWTSGNTIYF
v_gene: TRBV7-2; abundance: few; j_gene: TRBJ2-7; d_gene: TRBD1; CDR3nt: TGTGCCAGCAGCACCCGACAGGGGGTCGGCTACGAGCAGTACTTC; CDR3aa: CASSTRQGVGYEQYF
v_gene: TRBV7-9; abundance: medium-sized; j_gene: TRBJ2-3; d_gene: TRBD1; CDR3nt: TGTGCCAGCAGCCCCGACAGGGCGACAGATACGCAGTATTTT; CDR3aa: CASSPDRATDTQYF
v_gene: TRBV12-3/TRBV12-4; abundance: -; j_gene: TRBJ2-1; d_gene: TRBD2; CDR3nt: TGTGCCAGCAGGGGACTAGCGGGGGACTCCTACAATGAGCAGTTCTTC; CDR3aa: CASRGLAGDSYNEQFF
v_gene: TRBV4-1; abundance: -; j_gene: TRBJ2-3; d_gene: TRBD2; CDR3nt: TGCGCCAGCAGCCAAGATTATGGTAGCGGGAGTGTATATACGCAGTATTTT; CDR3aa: CASSQDYGSGSVYTQYF
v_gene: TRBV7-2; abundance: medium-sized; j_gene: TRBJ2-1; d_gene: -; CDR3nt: TGTGCCAGCAGCTTATTAGGTACTTACAATGAGCAGTTCTTC; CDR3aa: CASSLLGTYNEQFF
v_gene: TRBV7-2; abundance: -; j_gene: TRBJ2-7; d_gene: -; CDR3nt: TGTGCCAGCAGCTTAGACCCGGGACCCTACGAGCAGTACTTC; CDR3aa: CASSLDPGPYEQYF
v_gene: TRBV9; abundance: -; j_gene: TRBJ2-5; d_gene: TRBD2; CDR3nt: TGTGCCAGCAGCGTAGGTGGAGCGGGGGGCCAAGAGACCCAGTACTTC; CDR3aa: CASSVGGAGGQETQYF
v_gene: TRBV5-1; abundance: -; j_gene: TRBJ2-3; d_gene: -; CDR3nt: TGCGCCAGCAGCGGGAGCATTAGAACAGATACGCAGTATTTT; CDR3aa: CASSGSIRTDTQYF
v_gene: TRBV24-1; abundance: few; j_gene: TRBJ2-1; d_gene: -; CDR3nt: TGTGCCACCAGTGATTCTAAGGGGGTAGGGGGCAATGAGCAGTTCTTC; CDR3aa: CATSDSKGVGGNEQFF
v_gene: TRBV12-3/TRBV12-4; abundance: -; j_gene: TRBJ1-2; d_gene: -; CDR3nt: TGTGCCAGCAGTTTAGTGGCAGGCTATGGCTACACCTTC; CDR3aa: CASSLVAGYGYTF
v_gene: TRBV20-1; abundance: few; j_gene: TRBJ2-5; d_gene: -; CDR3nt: TGCAGTGCCACACCCCAAGAGACCCAGTACTTC; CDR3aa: CSATPQETQYF
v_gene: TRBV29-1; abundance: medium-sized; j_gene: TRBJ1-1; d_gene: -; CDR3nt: TGCAGCGTTGACAGGGGCACTGAAGCTTTCTTT; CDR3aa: CSVDRGTEAFF
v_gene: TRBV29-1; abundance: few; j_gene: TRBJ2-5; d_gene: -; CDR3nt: TGCAGCGTTGAAAAGGGAGCGGGCCAAGAGACCCAGTACTTC; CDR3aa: CSVEKGAGQETQYF
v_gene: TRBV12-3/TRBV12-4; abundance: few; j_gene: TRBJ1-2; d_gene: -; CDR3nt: TGTGCCAGCAGTTTGGGGGCAGGCTATGGCTACACCTTC; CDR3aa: CASSLGAGYGYTF
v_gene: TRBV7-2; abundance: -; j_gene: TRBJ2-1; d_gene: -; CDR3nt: TGTGCCAGCGCCCCGGATCGCTCCTACAATGAGCAGTTCTTC; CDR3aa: CASAPDRSYNEQFF
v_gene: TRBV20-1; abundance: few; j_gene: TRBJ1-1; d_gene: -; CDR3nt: TGCAGTGCTAGGCGGCAGGCCTTGACCACTGAAGCTTTCTTT; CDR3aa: CSARRQALTTEAFF
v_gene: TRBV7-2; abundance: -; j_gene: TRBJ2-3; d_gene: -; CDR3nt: TGTGCCAGCAGCTTAGCGGGACAACGCACAGATACGCAGTATTTT; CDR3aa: CASSLAGQRTDTQYF
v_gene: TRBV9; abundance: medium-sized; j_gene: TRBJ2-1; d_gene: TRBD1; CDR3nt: TGTGCCAGCAGCGTAGCCTGGGACAGGGGCGACAATGAGCAGTTCTTC; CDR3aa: CASSVAWDRGDNEQFF
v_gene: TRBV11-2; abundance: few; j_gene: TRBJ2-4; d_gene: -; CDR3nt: TGTGCCAGCAGCTTAGGGGGCCAGAACATTCAGTACTTC; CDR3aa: CASSLGGQNIQYF
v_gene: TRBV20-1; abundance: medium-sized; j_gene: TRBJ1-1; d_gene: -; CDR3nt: TGCAGTGCGGGTGGGCACAGGAACACTGAAGCTTTCTTT; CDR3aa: CSAGGHRNTEAFF
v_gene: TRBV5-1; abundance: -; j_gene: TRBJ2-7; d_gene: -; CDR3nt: TGCGCCAGCACCGCCGACAGCCTGAGCTCCTACGAGCAGTACTTC; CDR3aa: CASTADSLSSYEQYF